The sequence of this T cell receptor (beta chain) was determined in a study of T-cell reconstitution after alpha-beta-depleted transplantation in children (dated by TCRdb to 2016 to 2018). About the study as a whole: Using TCR repertoire profiling, the study followed T-cell immune reconstitution in a quantitative way in children after TCRalphabeta/CD19-depleted allogeneic hematopoietic cell transplantation. What the research found in general, with its limitations: About two months after transplant, the apparently early recovery of alphabetaT-cell counts reportedly depended on just several hundred clones that had expanded rapidly and came from non-depleted graft cells. Hyperexpanded clone frequencies declined over subsequent months; after one year, T-cell counts and TCRbeta diversity were mostly attributed to newly produced T cells. In some patients, high TCRbeta diversity at day 60 was attributed to recipient T cells and intrathymic progenitors that had survived conditioning.

V has 4 bases trimmed and J has 8 bases trimmed; junction bases matching no gene number 10. Inclusive of the bounding cysteine and phenylalanine, the CDR3 is 16 residues long. The retained sequence is limited to the CDR3, 48 bases, with the frame set at the first base. CDR1 and CDR2 were assigned from the germline V gene as SGHRS and YFSETQ. The meaning of the sample's treatment or condition label: allogeneic hematopoietic cell transplantation with graft depleted of TCRalphabeta T cells and CD19 B cells. TCRalphabeta/CD19-depleted allogeneic hematopoietic cell grafts were given to the transplant recipients, all of whom were children. The library was made by PCR. The reads were generated on an Illumina HiSeq 2500. To normalize quantification of the TCRbeta repertoire, the TCR libraries were built with molecular barcoding that relied on unique molecular identifiers. TCRdb redid the processing of the public reads, applying fastp at Q25 and MiXCR, and retained in-frame beta chains. All rows with the same CDR3 protein become a single entry with the most common DNA and genes. This sample has about 980,000 distinct CDR3 sequences in its table, and about 29% of those were observed once. The biggest ten clones account for 25% to 35% of the sample.

This clonotype was seen a few times. What this receptor recognizes is not known. Base quality data are lacking; no much larger clone is found one base away. Sequenced material: PBMCs, mostly from graft donor cells, taken 360 days after TCRalphabeta/CD19-depleted stem cell transplant. The chain employs TRBV5-1 and TRBJ2-3; 13 central bases correspond to TRBD2. This receptor was identified in a boy younger than two who had a stem cell transplant for SCID, so the T cells may come from the graft donor. The DNA sequence is TGCGCCAGCAGCCCCGGGACTAGCGGGATATTGGTTACGCAGTATTTT. The encoded protein is CASSPGTSGILVTQYF.